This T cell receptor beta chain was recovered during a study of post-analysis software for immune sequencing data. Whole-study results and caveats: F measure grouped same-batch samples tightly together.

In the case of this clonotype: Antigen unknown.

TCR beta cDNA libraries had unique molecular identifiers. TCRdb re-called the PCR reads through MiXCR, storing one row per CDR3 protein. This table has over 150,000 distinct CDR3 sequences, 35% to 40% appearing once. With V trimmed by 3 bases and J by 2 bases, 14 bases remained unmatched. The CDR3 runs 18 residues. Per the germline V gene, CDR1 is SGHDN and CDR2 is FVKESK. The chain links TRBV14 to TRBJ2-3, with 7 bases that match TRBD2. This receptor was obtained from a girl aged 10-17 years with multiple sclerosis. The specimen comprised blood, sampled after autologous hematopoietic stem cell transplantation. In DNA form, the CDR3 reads TGTGCCAGCAGCCAGGTCACGGCTAGCGGACTTCTCACAGATACGCAGTATTTT. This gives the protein CASSQVTASGLLTDTQYF.